This T cell receptor beta chain appears in the sequencing data of a study of long-term antiretroviral therapy in people with HIV. Broader study findings: Control repertoires displayed wider CDR3 length ranges than the HIV repertoires.

With survey level as its setting, the immunoSEQ assay was v3.0. TCRdb's table, derived via immunoSEQ multiplex PCR, lists solely in-frame clones and lacks some. This table has tens of thousands of clones, approximately 80% appearing once. Donors needed at least one pre-ART PBMC sample plus at least two post-ART samples. Germline CDR1 is LNHDA and CDR2 is SQIVND (reference sequence). The V end lost 3 bases, the J end lost 2 bases, and 8 bases lay between the germline ends. This CDR3 spans 13 amino acids. A note on this clone: What it binds is not known.

The TCR was taken from a man younger than 30 with HIV. The V call is TRBV19, the J call TRBJ2-7, with D unresolved. Source: unsorted PBMCs, taken 0.3 years after starting antiretroviral therapy. The CDR3, as DNA: TGTGCCAGTAGTATCGGGCCTCCCTACGAGCAGTACTTC. It codes for CASSIGPPYEQYF. Full variable domain (remainder filled in from reference TRBV19 and TRBJ2-7): DGGITQSPKYLFRKEGQNVTLSCEQNLNHDAMYWYRQDPGQGLRLIYYSQIVNDFQKGDIAEGYSVSREKKESFPLTVTSAQKNPTAFYLCASSIGPPYEQYFGPGTRLTVT.